The clone carrying this T cell receptor beta chain was found once. The CDR3 totals 15 residues. V dropped 2 bases and J dropped 5 bases, with 13 bases sitting between them. The germline V gene encodes CDR1 MGHRA and CDR2 YSYEKL. These data belong to a study of graft-versus-host responses after intestinal transplantation. For the study at large: Uniformly, recipients were administered anti-thymocyte globulin induction with subsequent tacrolimus and steroids for around three years.

Repertoires were generated with immunoSEQ multiplex PCR, while TCRdb's copy carries only in-frame clones and drops some. The sample lists around 92,000 clones; 86% were seen once. This TCR was sampled from a human patient who received an intestinal transplant, so some T cells may come from the graft donor. The specimen was PBMCs, collected 255 days after intestinal transplant. The V gene is TRBV4-1, the J gene TRBJ2-1; D is possibly TRBD2 (6 bases). CDR3 DNA sequence: TGCGCCAGCAGCCAACGGGGACTGAAGAACAATGAGCAGTTCTTC. It is translated as CASSQRGLKNNEQFF.